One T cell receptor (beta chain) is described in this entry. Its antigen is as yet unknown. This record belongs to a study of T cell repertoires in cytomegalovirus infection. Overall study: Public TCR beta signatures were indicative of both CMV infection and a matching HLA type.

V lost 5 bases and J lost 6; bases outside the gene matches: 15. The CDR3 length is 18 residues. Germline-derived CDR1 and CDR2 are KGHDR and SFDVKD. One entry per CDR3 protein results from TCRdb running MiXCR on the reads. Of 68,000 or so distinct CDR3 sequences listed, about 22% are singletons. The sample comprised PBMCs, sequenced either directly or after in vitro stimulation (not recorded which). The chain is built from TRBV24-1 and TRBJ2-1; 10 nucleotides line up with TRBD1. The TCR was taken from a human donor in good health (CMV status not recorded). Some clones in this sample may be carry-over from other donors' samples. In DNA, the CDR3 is TGTGCCACCAGTGTTAGAATACGGACCGGGACAGGGGTCAATGAGCAGTTCTTC. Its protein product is CATSVRIRTGTGVNEQFF.